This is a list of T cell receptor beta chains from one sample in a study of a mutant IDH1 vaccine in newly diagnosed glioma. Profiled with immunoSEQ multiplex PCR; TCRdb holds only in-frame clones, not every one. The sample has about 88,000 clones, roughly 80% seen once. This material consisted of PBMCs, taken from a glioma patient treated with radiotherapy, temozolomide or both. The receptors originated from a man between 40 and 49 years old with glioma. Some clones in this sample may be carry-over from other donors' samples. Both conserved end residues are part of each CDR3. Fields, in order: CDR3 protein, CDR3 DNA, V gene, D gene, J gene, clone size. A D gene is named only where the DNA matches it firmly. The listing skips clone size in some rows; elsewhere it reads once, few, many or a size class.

CASRIGQGGRTEAFF,TGTGCCAGCAGGATCGGTCAGGGGGGTCGGACTGAAGCTTTCTTT,TRBV6-1,TRBD1,TRBJ1-1,.
CASTRTGGNEQFF,TGTGCCAGCACCAGGACAGGGGGCAATGAGCAGTTCTTC,TRBV2,TRBD1,TRBJ2-1,.
CASSDGTSYYAQYF,TGTGCCAGCAGTGACGGGACTAGCTATTACGCGCAGTATTTT,TRBV6-4,TRBD2,TRBJ2-3,.
CASSQGGTGRSREQYF,TGTGCCAGCAGCCAAGGGGGGACAGGGCGCTCCCGGGAGCAGTACTTC,TRBV14,TRBD1,TRBJ2-7,.
CSVHTGRNTEAFF,TGCAGCGTTCATACAGGAAGGAACACTGAAGCTTTCTTT,TRBV29-1,.,TRBJ1-1,.
CASSEVGKVQYF,TGTGCCAGCAGTGAAGTGGGAAAAGTGCAGTACTTC,TRBV6-1,.,TRBJ2-7,.
CASSQDREYVGSGELFF,TGTGCCAGCAGCCAAGATCGCGAGTATGTTGGGAGTGGGGAGCTGTTTTTT,TRBV14,.,TRBJ2-2,once
CASSAYQEGDTQYF,TGTGCCAGCAGCGCGTACCAGGAAGGGGACACGCAGTATTTT,TRBV9,.,TRBJ2-3,.
CASSRSPDREQFYGYTF,TGCGCCAGCAGCCGAAGTCCGGACAGGGAGCAGTTTTATGGCTACACCTTC,TRBV4-1,TRBD1,TRBJ1-2,.
CAWTSDNEAFF,TGTGCCTGGACTAGTGACAATGAAGCTTTCTTT,TRBV30,.,TRBJ1-1,few
CASSRTNEKLFF,TGTGCCAGCAGCCGAACAAATGAAAAACTGTTTTTT,TRBV7-8,.,TRBJ1-4,.